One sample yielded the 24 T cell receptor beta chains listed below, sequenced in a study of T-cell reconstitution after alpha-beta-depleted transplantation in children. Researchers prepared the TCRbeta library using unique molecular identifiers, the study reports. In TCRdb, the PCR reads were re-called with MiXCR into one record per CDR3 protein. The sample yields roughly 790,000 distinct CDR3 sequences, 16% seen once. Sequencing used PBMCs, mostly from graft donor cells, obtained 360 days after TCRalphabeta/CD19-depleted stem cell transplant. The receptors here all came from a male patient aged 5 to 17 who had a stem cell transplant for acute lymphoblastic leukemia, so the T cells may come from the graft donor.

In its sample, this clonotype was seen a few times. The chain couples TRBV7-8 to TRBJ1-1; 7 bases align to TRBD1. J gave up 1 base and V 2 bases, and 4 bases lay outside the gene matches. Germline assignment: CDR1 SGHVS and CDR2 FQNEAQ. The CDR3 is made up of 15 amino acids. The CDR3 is CASSLSRTGNTEAFF. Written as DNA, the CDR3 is TGTGCCAGCAGCTTATCTAGGACAGGGAACACTGAAGCTTTCTTT.

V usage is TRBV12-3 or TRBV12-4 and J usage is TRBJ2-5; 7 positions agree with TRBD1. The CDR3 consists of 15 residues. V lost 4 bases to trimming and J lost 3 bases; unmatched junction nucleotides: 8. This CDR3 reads CASSSEQTGEETQYF. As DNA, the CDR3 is TGTGCCAGCAGTTCCGAGCAAACAGGGGAAGAGACCCAGTACTTC.

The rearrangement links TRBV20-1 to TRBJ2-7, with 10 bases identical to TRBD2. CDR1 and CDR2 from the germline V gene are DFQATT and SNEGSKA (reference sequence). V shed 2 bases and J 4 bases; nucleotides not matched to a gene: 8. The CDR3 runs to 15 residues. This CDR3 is CSARLAGADQYEQYF. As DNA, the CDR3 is TGCAGTGCTAGACTAGCGGGAGCCGATCAATACGAGCAGTACTTC.

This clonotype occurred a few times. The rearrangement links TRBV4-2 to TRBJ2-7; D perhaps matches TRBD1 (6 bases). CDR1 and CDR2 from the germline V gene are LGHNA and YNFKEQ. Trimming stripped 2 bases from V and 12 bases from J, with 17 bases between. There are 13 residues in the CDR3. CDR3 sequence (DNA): TGTGCCAGCAGCCAAAGTTTGGGGGCTGGGGCGTACTTC. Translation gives CASSQSLGAGAYF.

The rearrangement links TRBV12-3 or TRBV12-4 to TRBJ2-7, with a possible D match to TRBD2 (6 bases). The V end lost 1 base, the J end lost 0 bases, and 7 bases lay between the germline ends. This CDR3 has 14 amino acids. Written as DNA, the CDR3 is TGTGCCAGCAGTTTAGGGGACTTCTCCTACGAGCAGTACTTC. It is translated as CASSLGDFSYEQYF.

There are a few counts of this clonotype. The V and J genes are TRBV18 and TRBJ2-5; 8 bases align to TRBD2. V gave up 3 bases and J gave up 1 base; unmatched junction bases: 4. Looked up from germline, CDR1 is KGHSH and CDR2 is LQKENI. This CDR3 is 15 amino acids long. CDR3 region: CASSPQAGVQETQYF. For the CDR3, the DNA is TGTGCCAGCTCACCCCAAGCGGGAGTCCAAGAGACCCAGTACTTC.

CDR3 sequence reads: CASSHGTLEQFF. The CDR3 coding sequence is TGTGCCAGCAGCCATGGGACTCTTGAGCAGTTCTTC. The chain recombines TRBV3-1 with TRBJ2-1; D is perhaps TRBD2 (6 bases). The germline V gene has CDR1 LGHDT and CDR2 YNNKEL (reference sequence). Trimming shortened V by 3 bases and J by 9 bases, and 9 bases separated the two germline ends. The CDR3 is made up of 12 amino acids.

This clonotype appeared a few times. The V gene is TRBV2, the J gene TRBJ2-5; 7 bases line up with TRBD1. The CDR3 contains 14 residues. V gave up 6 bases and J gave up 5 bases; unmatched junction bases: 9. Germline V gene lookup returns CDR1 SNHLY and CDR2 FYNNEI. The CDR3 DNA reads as TGTGCCAGCAGCGATGACAGGGCTGAGGAGACCCAGTACTTC. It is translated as CASSDDRAEETQYF.

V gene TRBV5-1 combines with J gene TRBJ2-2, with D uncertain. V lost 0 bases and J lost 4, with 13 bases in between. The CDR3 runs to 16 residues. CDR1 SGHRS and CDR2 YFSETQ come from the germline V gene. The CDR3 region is CASSLVSSTTTGELFF. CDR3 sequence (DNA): TGCGCCAGCAGCTTGGTTTCTTCGACCACCACCGGGGAGCTGTTTTTT.

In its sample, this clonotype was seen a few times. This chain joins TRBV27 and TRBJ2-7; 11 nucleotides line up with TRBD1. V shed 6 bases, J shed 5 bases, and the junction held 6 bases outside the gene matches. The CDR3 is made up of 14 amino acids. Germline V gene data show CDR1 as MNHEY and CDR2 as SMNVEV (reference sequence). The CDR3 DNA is TGTGCCAGCAGATGGACAGGGGGCTTAGACGAGCAGTACTTC. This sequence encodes CASRWTGGLDEQYF.

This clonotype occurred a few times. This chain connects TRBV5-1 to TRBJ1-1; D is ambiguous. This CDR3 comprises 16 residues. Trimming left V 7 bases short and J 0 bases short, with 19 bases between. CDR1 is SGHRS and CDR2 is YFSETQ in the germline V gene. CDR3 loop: CASRRGDTGMNTEAFF. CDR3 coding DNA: TGCGCCAGCCGACGGGGTGACACCGGAATGAACACTGAAGCTTTCTTT.

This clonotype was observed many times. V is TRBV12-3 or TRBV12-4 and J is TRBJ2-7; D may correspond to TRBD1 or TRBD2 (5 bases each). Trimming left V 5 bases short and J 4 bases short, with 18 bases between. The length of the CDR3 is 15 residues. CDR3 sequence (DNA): TGTGCCAGCAGTCCCCGGGACCTATATGGGTACGAGCAGTACTTC. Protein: CASSPRDLYGYEQYF.

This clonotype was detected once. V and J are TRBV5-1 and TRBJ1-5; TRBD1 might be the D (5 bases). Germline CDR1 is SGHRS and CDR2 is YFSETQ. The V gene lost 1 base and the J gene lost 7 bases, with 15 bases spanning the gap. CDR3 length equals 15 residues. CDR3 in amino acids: CASSLNGAGRQPQHF. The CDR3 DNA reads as TGCGCCAGCAGCTTGAATGGGGCAGGGCGCCAGCCCCAGCATTTT.

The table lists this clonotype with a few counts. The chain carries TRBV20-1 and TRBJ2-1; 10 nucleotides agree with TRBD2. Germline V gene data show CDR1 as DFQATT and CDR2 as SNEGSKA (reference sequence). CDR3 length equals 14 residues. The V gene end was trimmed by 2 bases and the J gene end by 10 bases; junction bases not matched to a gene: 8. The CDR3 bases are TGCAGTGCTAGAAAAGCGGGAGGGCCGGGGGAGCAGTTCTTC. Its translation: CSARKAGGPGEQFF.

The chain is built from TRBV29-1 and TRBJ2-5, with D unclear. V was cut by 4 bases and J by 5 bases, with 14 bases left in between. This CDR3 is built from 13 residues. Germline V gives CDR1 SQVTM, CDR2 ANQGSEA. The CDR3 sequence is CSVAWQRWETQYF. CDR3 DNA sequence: TGCAGCGTTGCATGGCAGAGATGGGAGACCCAGTACTTC.

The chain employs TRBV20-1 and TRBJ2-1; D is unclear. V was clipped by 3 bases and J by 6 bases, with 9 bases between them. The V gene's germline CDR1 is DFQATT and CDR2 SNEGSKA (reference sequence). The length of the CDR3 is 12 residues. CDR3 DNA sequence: TGCAGTGCTAGCCCTTCTGTCAATGAGCAGTTCTTC. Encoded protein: CSASPSVNEQFF.

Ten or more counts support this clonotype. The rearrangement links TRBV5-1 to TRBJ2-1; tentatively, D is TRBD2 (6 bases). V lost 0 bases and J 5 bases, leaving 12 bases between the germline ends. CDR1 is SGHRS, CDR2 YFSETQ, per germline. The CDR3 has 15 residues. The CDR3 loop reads CASSLVTGRNNEQFF. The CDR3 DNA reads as TGCGCCAGCAGCTTGGTAACCGGGAGAAACAATGAGCAGTTCTTC.

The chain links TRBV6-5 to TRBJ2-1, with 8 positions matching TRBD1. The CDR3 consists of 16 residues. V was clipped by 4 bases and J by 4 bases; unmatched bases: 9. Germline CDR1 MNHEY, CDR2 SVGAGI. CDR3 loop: CASSLITGTGYNEQFF. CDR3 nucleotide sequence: TGTGCCAGCAGTTTAATAACCGGGACAGGTTACAATGAGCAGTTCTTC.

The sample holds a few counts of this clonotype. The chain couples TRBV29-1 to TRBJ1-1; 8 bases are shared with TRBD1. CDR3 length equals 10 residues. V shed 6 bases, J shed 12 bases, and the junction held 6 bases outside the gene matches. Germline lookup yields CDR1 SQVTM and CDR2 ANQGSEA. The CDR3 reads CSVRDRGPFF. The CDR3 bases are TGCAGCGTACGTGACAGGGGCCCTTTCTTT.

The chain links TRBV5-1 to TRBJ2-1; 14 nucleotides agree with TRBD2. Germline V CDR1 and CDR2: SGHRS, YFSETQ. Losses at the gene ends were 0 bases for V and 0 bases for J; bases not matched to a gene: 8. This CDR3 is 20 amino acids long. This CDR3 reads CASSLVPGLAGGSSYNEQFF. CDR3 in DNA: TGCGCCAGCAGCTTGGTCCCTGGACTAGCGGGGGGTTCCTCCTACAATGAGCAGTTCTTC. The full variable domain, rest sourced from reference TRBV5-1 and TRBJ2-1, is KAGVTQTPRYLIKTRGQQVTLSCSPISGHRSVSWYQQTPGQGLQFLFEYFSETQRNKGNFPGRFSGRQFSNSRSEMNVSTLELGDSALYLCASSLVPGLAGGSSYNEQFFGPGTRLTVL.

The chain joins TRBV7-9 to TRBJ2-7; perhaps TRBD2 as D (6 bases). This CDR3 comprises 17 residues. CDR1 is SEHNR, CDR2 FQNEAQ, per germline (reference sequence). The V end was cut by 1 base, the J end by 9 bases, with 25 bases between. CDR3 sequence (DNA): TGTGCCAGCAGCTTAGTTTTGGATGTCAGGGACTTTAAGGGGCAGTACTTC. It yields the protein CASSLVLDVRDFKGQYF.

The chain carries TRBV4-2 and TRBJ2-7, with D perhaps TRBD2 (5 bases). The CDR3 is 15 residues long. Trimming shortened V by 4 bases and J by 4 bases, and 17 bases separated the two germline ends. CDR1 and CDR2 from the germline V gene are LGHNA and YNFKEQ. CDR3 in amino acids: CASSLPEVLAYEQYF. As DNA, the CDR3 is TGTGCCAGCAGCCTCCCTGAGGTCCTAGCTTACGAGCAGTACTTC.

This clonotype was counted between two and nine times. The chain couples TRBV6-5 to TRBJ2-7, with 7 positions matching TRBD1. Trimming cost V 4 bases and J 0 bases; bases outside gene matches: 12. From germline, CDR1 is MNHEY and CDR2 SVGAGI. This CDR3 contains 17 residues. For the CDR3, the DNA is TGTGCCAGCAGTTTCAGTGGACAGGTTTATTACTCCTACGAGCAGTACTTC. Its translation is CASSFSGQVYYSYEQYF.

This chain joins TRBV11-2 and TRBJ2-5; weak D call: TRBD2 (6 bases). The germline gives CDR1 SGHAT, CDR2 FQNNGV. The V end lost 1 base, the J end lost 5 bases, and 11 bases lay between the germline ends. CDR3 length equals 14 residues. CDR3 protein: CASSLAGEKETQYF. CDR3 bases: TGTGCCAGCAGCTTAGCGGGAGAGAAGGAGACCCAGTACTTC.